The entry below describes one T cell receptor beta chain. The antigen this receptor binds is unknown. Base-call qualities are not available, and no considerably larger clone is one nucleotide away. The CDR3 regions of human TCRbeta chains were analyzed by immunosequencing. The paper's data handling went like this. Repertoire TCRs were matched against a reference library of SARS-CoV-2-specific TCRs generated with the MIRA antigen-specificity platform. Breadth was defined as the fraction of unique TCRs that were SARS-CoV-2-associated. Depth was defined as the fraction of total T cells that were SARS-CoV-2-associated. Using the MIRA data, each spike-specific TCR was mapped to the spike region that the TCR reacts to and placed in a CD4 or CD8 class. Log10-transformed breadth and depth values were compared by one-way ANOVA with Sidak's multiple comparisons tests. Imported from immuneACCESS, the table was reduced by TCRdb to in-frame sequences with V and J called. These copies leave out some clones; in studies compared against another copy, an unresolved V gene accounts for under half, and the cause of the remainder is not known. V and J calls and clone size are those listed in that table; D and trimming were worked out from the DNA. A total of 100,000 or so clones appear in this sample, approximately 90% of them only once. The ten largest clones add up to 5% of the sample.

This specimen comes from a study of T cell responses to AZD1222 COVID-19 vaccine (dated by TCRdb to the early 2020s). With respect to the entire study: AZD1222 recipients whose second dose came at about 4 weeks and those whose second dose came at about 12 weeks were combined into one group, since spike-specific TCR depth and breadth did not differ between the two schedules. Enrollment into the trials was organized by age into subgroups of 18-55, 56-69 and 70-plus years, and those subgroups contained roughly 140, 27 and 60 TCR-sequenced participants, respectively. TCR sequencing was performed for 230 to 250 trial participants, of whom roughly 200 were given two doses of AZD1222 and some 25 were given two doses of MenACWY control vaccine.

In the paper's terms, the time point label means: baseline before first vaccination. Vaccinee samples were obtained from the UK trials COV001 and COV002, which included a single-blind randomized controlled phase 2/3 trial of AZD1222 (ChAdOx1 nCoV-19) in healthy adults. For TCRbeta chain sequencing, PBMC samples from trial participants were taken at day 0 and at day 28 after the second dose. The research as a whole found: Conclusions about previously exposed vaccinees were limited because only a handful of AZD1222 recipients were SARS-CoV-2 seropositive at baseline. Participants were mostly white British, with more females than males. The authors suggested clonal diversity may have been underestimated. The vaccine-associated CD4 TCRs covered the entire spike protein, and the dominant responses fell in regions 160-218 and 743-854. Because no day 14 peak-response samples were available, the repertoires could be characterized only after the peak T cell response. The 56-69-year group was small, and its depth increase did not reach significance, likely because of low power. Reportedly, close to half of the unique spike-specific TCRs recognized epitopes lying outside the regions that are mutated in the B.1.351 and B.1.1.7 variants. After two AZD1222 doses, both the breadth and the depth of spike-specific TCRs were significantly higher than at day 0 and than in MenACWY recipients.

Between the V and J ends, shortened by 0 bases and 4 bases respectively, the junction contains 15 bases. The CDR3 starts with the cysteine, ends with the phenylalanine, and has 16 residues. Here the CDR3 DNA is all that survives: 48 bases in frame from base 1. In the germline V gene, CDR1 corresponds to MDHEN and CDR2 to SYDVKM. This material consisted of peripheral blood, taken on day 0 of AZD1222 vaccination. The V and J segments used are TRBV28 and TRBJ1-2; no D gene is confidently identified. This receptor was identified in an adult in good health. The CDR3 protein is CASSLWRAAPGYGYTF. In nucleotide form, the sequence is TGTGCCAGCAGTTTATGGAGGGCAGCCCCGGGCTATGGCTACACCTTC.